Below, one T cell receptor beta chain is given with its context. The record originates from a study of blood T cell repertoires in COVID-19. Study at large: There were acute and convalescent COVID-19 samples, and they came from the United States, Italy and Spain. PBMCs, B-cell-depleted T cells, or T cells provided the cDNA or gDNA that made up the material.

This CDR3 has 15 amino acids. V was shortened by 2 bases and J by 1 base, with 8 bases between the two germline ends. CDR1 MNHEY and CDR2 SMNVEV come from the germline V gene (reference sequence). Original analysis: From reference gene primer amplification, estimates of nucleated cell counts were derived. TCRdb keeps only in-frame clones here, not all; method: immunoSEQ multiplex PCR. The DNA gave D and trimming, while V, J and clone size come from that table. Found here are approximately 75,000 clones, approximately 85% of them singletons; the top ten hold approximately 5.5%. The rearrangement uses TRBV27 and TRBJ2-2, with D possibly TRBD1 on 5 matching bases. This sequence originates from a man older than 75 with acute or convalescent COVID-19. Sequencing was done on a sample of peripheral blood. The CDR3 nucleotides are TGTGCCAGCAGTTTAGCGACAGTGAACACCGGGGAGCTGTTTTTT. Its translation is CASSLATVNTGELFF.